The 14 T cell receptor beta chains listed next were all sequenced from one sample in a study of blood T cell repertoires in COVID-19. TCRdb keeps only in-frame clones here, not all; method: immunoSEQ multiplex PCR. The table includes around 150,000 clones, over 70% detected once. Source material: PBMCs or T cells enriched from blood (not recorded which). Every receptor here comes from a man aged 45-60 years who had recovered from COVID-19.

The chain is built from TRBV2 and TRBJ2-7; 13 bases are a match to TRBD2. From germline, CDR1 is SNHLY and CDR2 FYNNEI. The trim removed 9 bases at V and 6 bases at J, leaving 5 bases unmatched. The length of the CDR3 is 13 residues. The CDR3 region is CASLLAGGSEQYF. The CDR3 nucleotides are TGTGCCAGTCTACTAGCGGGAGGGAGCGAGCAGTACTTC.

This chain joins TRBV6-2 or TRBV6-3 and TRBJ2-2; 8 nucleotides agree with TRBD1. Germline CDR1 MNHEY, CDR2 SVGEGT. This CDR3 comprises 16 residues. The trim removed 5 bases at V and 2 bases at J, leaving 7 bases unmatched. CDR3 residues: CASSDPGGSNTGELFF. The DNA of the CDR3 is TGTGCCAGCAGTGACCCAGGGGGCTCCAACACCGGGGAGCTGTTTTTT.

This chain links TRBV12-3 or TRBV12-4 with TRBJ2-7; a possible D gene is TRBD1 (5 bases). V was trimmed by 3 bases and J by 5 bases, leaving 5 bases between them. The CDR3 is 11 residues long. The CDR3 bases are TGTGCCAGCAGTTTCAGGGACGAGCAGTACTTC. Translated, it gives CASSFRDEQYF.

The CDR3 DNA reads TGTGCCAGCACAGGGTCGTTCTATGGCTACACCTTC. It yields the protein CASTGSFYGYTF. The chain carries TRBV25-1 and TRBJ1-2; D possibly corresponds to TRBD1 (5 bases). Trimming took off 7 bases at V and 4 bases at J, with 10 bases between the two ends. This CDR3 comprises 12 residues. Germline assignment: CDR1 MGHDK and CDR2 SYGVNS.

The CDR3 reads CASSPMAGTNEKLFF. The CDR3 region has the DNA TGTGCCAGCAGTCCCATGGCCGGGACAAATGAAAAACTGTTTTTT. The rearrangement links TRBV28 to TRBJ1-4, with TRBD1 as a possible D gene (6 bases). V lost 5 bases, J lost 5 bases, and 15 bases lay in between. Germline assignment: CDR1 MDHEN and CDR2 SYDVKM. CDR3 size: 15 residues.

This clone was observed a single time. DNA of the CDR3: TGTGCCAGCAGCCTAGGACACACAGATACGCAGTATTTT. Translating gives CASSLGHTDTQYF. V gene TRBV11-2 combines with J gene TRBJ2-3, with D possibly being TRBD1 (5 bases). V was trimmed by 5 bases and J by 2 bases, leaving 8 bases between them. Germline CDR1 reads SGHAT; CDR2 reads FQNNGV. The CDR3 runs to 13 residues.

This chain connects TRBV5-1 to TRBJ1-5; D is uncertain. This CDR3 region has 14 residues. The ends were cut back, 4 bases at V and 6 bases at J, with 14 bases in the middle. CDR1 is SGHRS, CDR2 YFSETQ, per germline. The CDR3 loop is CASSPGEGFQPQHF. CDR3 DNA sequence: TGCGCCAGCAGCCCGGGCGAGGGTTTTCAGCCCCAGCATTTT.

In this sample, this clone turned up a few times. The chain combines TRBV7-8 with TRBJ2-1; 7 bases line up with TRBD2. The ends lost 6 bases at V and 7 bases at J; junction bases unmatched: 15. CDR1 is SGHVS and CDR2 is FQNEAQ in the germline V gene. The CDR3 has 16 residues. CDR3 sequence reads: CASSLASGTGRNEQFF. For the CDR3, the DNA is TGTGCCAGCAGTCTAGCCAGCGGGACCGGCAGAAATGAGCAGTTCTTC.

The DNA of the CDR3 is TGTGCCAGTAGTACTCGTCAAATGGGGACAGGATGGGACTCTAGTGAAAAACTGTTTTTT. Residues: CASSTRQMGTGWDSSEKLFF. The V and J genes are TRBV19 and TRBJ1-4, with 8 bases aligning to TRBD1. The junction had 23 bases not matched to a gene; V was cut back by 4 bases and J by 7 bases. CDR1 and CDR2 from the germline V gene are LNHDA and SQIVND (reference sequence). The CDR3 is 20 residues long.

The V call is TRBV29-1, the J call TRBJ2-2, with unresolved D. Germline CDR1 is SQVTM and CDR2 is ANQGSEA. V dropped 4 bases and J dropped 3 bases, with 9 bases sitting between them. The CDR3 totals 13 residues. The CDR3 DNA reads TGCAGCGTTGGTTTGTCCGACACCGGGGAGCTGTTTTTT. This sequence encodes CSVGLSDTGELFF.

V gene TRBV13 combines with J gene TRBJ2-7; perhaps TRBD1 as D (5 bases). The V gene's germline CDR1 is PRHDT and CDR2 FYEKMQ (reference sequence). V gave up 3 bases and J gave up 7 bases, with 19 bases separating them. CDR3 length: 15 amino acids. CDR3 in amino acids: CASSLDRLPNREQYF. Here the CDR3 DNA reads TGTGCCAGCAGCTTGGACCGACTCCCAAACAGGGAGCAGTACTTC.

CDR3: CAISASMASGSSYEQYF. The DNA for the CDR3 is TGTGCCATCAGTGCGAGCATGGCTAGCGGGAGCAGTTACGAGCAGTACTTC. V is TRBV10-3 and J is TRBJ2-7; 10 positions match TRBD2. Trimming cost V 4 bases and J 4 bases; bases outside gene matches: 13. Germline V lookup: CDR1 ENHRY, CDR2 SYGVKD. The CDR3 is 17 amino acids.

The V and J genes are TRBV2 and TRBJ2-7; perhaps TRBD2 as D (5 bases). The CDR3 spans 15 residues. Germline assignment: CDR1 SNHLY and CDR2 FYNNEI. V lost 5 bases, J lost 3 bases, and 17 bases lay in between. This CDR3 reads CASSRDDGARYEQYF. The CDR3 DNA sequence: TGTGCCAGCAGTCGGGATGATGGAGCCCGCTACGAGCAGTACTTC.

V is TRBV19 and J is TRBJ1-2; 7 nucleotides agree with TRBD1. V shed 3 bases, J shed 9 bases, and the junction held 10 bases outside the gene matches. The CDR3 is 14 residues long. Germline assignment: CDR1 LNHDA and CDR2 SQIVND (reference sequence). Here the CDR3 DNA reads TGTGCCAGTAGTATTTCCCGAGACAGGGTGCGCTACACCTTC. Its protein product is CASSISRDRVRYTF.